This TCR beta chain comes out of a study of blood T cell repertoires in COVID-19 (dated by TCRdb to about 2020). In terms of the full investigation: Samples covering the acute and convalescent phases of COVID-19 were provided by collaborators in the United States, Italy and Spain. The material from the prospective study consisted of cDNA or gDNA derived from T cells, B-cell-depleted T cells, or PBMCs. Deeply sampled blood TCRbeta repertoires from subjects exposed to, actively infected with, or recovered from COVID-19 were included in the dataset. A freely available public database, intended as a resource for researchers studying the immune response to SARS-CoV-2, is where the repertoires were released. The samples were drawn from two sources: the first 160 participants of the ongoing ImmuneRACE study, and over 1,000 subjects contributed by 6 global collaborators. The sample metadata nearly always contained a de-identified subject ID, COVID-19 status, age in years and sex. Where available, HLA class I and class II types were taken from metadata supplied by the sample provider and were not determined by assay-based typing. Findings and caveats that apply to the study as a whole: The amount of clinical and demographic metadata varied by source and participant and was provided uncurated.

Note on this clone: The clone's antigen remains unknown. The input lacks base qualities; no much larger clone sits a single base away.

Participants in the prospective study were aged about 18 to 95 years, lived in about two dozen United States geographic areas, and enrolled through a virtual design. In the prospective study, participants were assigned to cohorts based on the clinical history participants reported in a screening survey and a study questionnaire. In the prospective study, whole blood, serum and a nasopharyngeal or oropharyngeal swab were collected from each participant by mobile phlebotomists. Prospective study participants could optionally give additional blood draws and questionnaires over an approximately 2-month period. Blood samples from the prospective study were shipped frozen or at room temperature prior to DNA extraction. The immunoSEQ Assay, a bias-controlled multiplex PCR, was used to amplify TCRbeta CDR3 regions from genomic DNA. Under the source paper's analysis protocol: The number of nucleated cells in each sample was estimated by amplification of reference gene primers within the assay. To quantify the absolute abundance of each unique TCRbeta CDR3 rearrangement, sequence reads were collapsed and filtered. For each sample, productive Simpson clonality was calculated as the square root of Simpson's diversity index across productive rearrangements. TCRdb provides this immuneACCESS table in a form limited to in-frame rearrangements. Some clones are lacking; in checked studies, under half of them reflect an unresolved V gene, and why the rest are absent is not known. V and J calls plus clone size are reproduced from that table; the DNA served to infer D and trimming. For this sample there are a few hundred thousand clones; just over 85% appear just once. The ten largest clonotypes hold roughly 4.2% of the sample.

The sample comprised PBMCs or T cells enriched from blood (not recorded which). The sequence was obtained from a woman between 40 and 50 years old with acute COVID-19.

The nucleotides are TGTGCCAGCAGCCAATCTACTGAATACGAGCAGTACTTC. Its translation is CASSQSTEYEQYF. The chain links TRBV3-1 (or the pseudogene TRBV3-2) with TRBJ2-7, with the D gene too uncertain to name. CDR3 length: 13 amino acids, cysteine to phenylalanine. This entry keeps only the CDR3 DNA: 39 bases, framed from base 1. Trimming removed 2 bases from V and 4 bases from J, leaving 9 bases between the germline ends. The germline V gene (reference sequence) provides CDR1 LGHDT and CDR2 YNNKEL.